This T cell receptor beta chain was identified in a study of T cells in Graves' hyperthyroidism and ophthalmopathy. Points from the study as a whole: Most clonotypes expanded in thyroid above 0.001 were likewise present in blood. By a 13 V-J model, ophthalmopathy was set apart from stable hyperthyroidism.

Amplification yielded TCR beta CDR3 regions, with RNA transcripts as the source. The TCR CDR3 was amplified in a first-round RT-PCR using the HTBI primer set. TCRdb redid the calling of the multiplex PCR reads with MiXCR, one entry per CDR3 protein. The sample shows about 350,000 distinct CDR3 sequences, approximately 18% of them seen only once. The germline V and J ends were trimmed by 3 bases and 5 bases, with 10 bases remaining between them. This CDR3 has 13 residues. This clonotype was observed at least ten times. Its target is unknown. The receptor comes from a woman aged 40-49 years with Graves' ophthalmopathy. Sequencing was carried out using blood. The J gene is TRBJ1-2, the V gene TRBV12-3 or TRBV12-4; D uncertain. CDR3 DNA: TGTGCCAGCAGTTTTGAGGAATCTTATGGCTACACCTTC. Encoded protein: CASSFEESYGYTF.